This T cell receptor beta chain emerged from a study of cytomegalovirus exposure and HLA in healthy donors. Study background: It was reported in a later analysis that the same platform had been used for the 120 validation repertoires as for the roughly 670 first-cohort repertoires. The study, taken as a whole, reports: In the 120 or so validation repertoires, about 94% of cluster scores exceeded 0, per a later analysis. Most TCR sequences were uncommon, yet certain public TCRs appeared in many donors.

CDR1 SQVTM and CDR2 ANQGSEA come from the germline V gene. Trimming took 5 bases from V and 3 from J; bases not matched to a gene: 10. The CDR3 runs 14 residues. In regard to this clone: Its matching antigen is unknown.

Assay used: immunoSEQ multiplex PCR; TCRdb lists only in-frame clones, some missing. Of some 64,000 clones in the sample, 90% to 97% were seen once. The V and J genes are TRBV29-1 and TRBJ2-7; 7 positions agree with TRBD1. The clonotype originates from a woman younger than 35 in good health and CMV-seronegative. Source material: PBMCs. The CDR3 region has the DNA TGCAGCGTTCGACGGACACAGGGGATCTACGAGCAGTACTTC. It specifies CSVRRTQGIYEQYF.